This T cell receptor beta chain was identified during a study of cytomegalovirus exposure and HLA in healthy donors. Study results and limitations: For most TCR beta V segments, an earlier analysis put the productive rate at about 87% or about 30% of the time. Later analysis showed most CMV-associated TCR beta chains appearing HLA-restricted.

Each of the donors was a healthy bone marrow donor. It was with 60 Vbeta and 13 Jbeta primers that the PCR ran. Data came from immunoSEQ multiplex PCR; TCRdb stores just in-frame clones and leaves some out. The sample lists around 130,000 clones, 8.5% occurring once. The CDR3 has 15 residues. CDR1 is MNHNS, CDR2 SASEGT, per germline. V was pared by 4 bases and J by 2 bases, with 14 bases between. In regard to this clone: Its antigen is still unknown.

This chain connects TRBV6-1 to TRBJ2-5; TRBD2 is a possible D gene (5 bases). The material sequenced was PBMCs. The receptor was isolated from a man aged 40-49 years in good health and CMV-seronegative. CDR3 sequence reads: CASSAGAVQQETQYF. In nucleotides, the CDR3 is TGTGCCAGCAGTGCAGGAGCGGTCCAACAAGAGACCCAGTACTTC.